This TCR beta chain originates from a study of blood T cell repertoires in COVID-19 (dated by TCRdb to 2020 to 2022). For the wider study: Samples from collaborators originated in the United States, Italy and Spain and spanned both the acute and convalescent phases of COVID-19. The prospective study material was composed of cDNA or gDNA derived from T cells, B-cell-depleted T cells, or PBMCs. The dataset comprised deeply sampled blood TCRbeta repertoires from subjects exposed to, actively infected with, or recovered from COVID-19. The repertoires were released in a freely available public database intended as a resource for research on the immune response to SARS-CoV-2. The samples were drawn from the first 160 participants of the ongoing ImmuneRACE study and from 1,200 or so subjects provided by 6 global collaborators. Sample metadata almost always included a de-identified subject ID, COVID-19 status, age in years and sex. HLA class I and class II types, where available, came from metadata supplied by the sample provider rather than from assay-based typing. What the research found in general, with its limitations: How much clinical and demographic metadata was included differed by source and by participant, and the metadata was provided uncurated.

CDR1 SQVTM and CDR2 ANQGSEA were looked up in the germline V gene. From the cysteine up to the phenylalanine, the CDR3 has a length of 14 residues. CDR3 DNA only is kept here, 42 bases in frame from base 1. V is cut back by 6 bases and J by 1 base, with 5 bases in the junction unmatched. A second Seattle source provided samples from volunteer blood donors who had recovered from COVID-19. Whole blood was collected in K2EDTA tubes by collaborating institutions according to the institutions' own protocols. Collaborator samples were shipped for TCRbeta analysis as frozen whole blood, isolated PBMCs, or DNA extracted from either sample type. The immunoSEQ Assay, a bias-controlled multiplex PCR, was used to amplify TCRbeta CDR3 regions from genomic DNA. Per the authors' processing: The number of nucleated cells in each sample was estimated by amplification of reference gene primers within the assay. Sequence reads were collapsed and filtered to measure the absolute abundance of every unique TCRbeta CDR3 rearrangement. For each sample, productive Simpson clonality was calculated by taking the square root of Simpson's diversity index across productive rearrangements. TCRdb obtained this table from immuneACCESS and retained in-frame rearrangements with V and J assigned. These tables miss some clones; where compared with another copy, unresolved V genes account for less than half of the shortfall, and the remainder is unexplained. The DNA was the basis for D and trimming; V, J and clone size are from that table. Counted in this sample were approximately 220,000 clones; more than 65% of them appeared once. The ten largest make up roughly 3% of the sample.

Remarks on this clone: Its binding antigen is unknown. No much larger clonotype is one base removed from it; base qualities were not supplied.

Recombination linked TRBV29-1 to TRBJ2-3, and TRBD1 matches 9 of the central bases. Specimen: peripheral blood. This TCR came from a woman younger than 45 who had recovered from COVID-19. The DNA sequence is TGCAGCGTCCAGACAGGGGGGGGCACAGATACGCAGTATTTT. Its translation reads: CSVQTGGGTDTQYF.